The 30 T cell receptor beta chains presented below share a single source sample, sequenced in a study of lymphopenia after photon versus proton radiotherapy. Sequenced by immunoSEQ multiplex PCR; TCRdb stores in-frame clones only, minus some. The data hold around 30,000 clones, with approximately 87% observed a single time. Source: peripheral blood, taken from a patient treated with proton-based radiotherapy. The receptors shown here come from a woman aged 55-69 years with cholangiocarcinoma. Some clones in this sample may be carry-over from other donors' samples.

The chain employs TRBV15 and TRBJ2-7; no firm D call. Trimming took off 0 bases at V and 3 bases at J, with 6 bases between the two ends. The germline gives CDR1 LNHNV, CDR2 YYDKDF (reference sequence). The CDR3 length is 13 residues. The CDR3 DNA is TGTGCCACCAGCAGAGATCCCAGCTACGAGCAGTACTTC. Its protein product is CATSRDPSYEQYF.

The chain employs TRBV18 and TRBJ1-1, with TRBD1 matching over 8 bases. CDR3 length equals 17 residues. With 6 bases clipped from V and 1 base from J, the junction kept 13 bases outside the gene matches. Germline assignment: CDR1 KGHSH and CDR2 LQKENI. The CDR3 region is CASSKTQGARTNTEAFF. In DNA form, the CDR3 reads TGTGCCAGCTCTAAGACTCAGGGGGCGCGAACGAACACTGAAGCTTTCTTT.

The J gene is TRBJ1-1, the V gene TRBV7-9, with a tentative D call TRBD1 (6 bases). Looked up from germline, CDR1 is SEHNR and CDR2 is FQNEAQ (reference sequence). Trimming removed 2 bases at V and 5 bases at J, with 12 bases between. The CDR3 covers 14 residues. CDR3 in amino acids: CASSLLGGPTEAFF. The CDR3 coding sequence is TGTGCCAGCAGCTTACTGGGGGGCCCAACTGAAGCTTTCTTT.

This clone has just a few counts. The chain links TRBV5-5 to TRBJ2-1; unclear D gene. The CDR3 is 16 amino acids. Deletions cut 0 bases from V and 5 bases from J, with 15 bases between. Germline lookup yields CDR1 SGHKS and CDR2 YYEKEE (reference sequence). CDR3 DNA sequence: TGTGCCAGCAGCTTGGGCTCTTCACGAGGAAACAATGAGCAGTTCTTC. Its translation is CASSLGSSRGNNEQFF.

This clone was seen a single time. The chain combines TRBV5-4 with TRBJ1-5; possibly TRBD1 for D (5 bases). Trimming pared 3 bases from V and 2 bases from J, leaving 12 bases between. Per germline, CDR1 SGHNT and CDR2 YYREEE (reference sequence). The CDR3 has 15 amino acids. CDR3 sequence (DNA): TGTGCCAGCAGCTCGGGGGTCTCCGGCAATCAGCCCCAGCATTTT. Translating it yields CASSSGVSGNQPQHF.

The J gene is TRBJ1-4, the V gene TRBV7-6; 8 nucleotides match TRBD1. Germline CDR1 is SGHVS and CDR2 is FNYEAQ. J gave up 6 bases and V 5 bases, and 8 bases lay outside the gene matches. The CDR3 contains 15 residues. For the CDR3, the DNA is TGTGCCAGCAGCCCCCGGACAGGGCGGGATGAAAAACTGTTTTTT. Protein sequence: CASSPRTGRDEKLFF.

The chain employs TRBV19 and TRBJ2-7; 7 bases match TRBD2. V was clipped by 5 bases and J by 1 base; unmatched bases: 2. This CDR3 region has 13 residues. Germline CDR1 and CDR2: LNHDA and SQIVND (reference sequence). The CDR3 DNA follows: TGTGCCAGTAGTCGGGGACTATCCTACGAGCAGTACTTC. Translated, it gives CASSRGLSYEQYF.

CDR3 amino acids: CASSESGGSPLHF. The CDR3 coding sequence is TGTGCCAGCAGTGAGTCAGGGGGATCACCCCTCCACTTT. The chain combines TRBV6-4 with TRBJ1-6, with 7 bases aligning to TRBD1. CDR1 and CDR2 from the germline V gene are MRHNA and SNTAGT. The CDR3 has 13 amino acids. The V and J ends lost 3 bases and 10 bases, in that order; junction bases with no gene match: 3.

V gene TRBV15 combines with J gene TRBJ1-5, with a weak D call TRBD1 (5 bases). The V gene's germline CDR1 is LNHNV and CDR2 YYDKDF (reference sequence). This CDR3 has 14 residues. Deletions cut 6 bases from V and 0 bases from J, with 9 bases between. The CDR3 DNA is TGTGCCACCAGGGCGGACATTAGCAATCAGCCCCAGCATTTT. It specifies CATRADISNQPQHF.

The chain is built from TRBV27 and TRBJ1-5; weak D call: TRBD1 (5 bases). V was shortened by 3 bases and J by 10 bases, with 19 bases between the two germline ends. CDR3 length: 15 residues. Germline CDR1 and CDR2: MNHEY and SMNVEV (reference sequence). CDR3 protein: CASSFTASTGSPQHF. CDR3 sequence (DNA): TGTGCCAGCAGTTTCACCGCCTCCACAGGTTCACCCCAGCATTTT.

This chain joins TRBV19 and TRBJ1-4, with TRBD1 matching 8 bases. Losses at the gene ends were 6 bases for V and 5 bases for J; bases not matched to a gene: 5. The CDR3 runs 14 residues. Germline V gene lookup returns CDR1 LNHDA and CDR2 SQIVND (reference sequence). CDR3 protein: CASSKTGGNEKLFF. The CDR3 DNA reads as TGTGCCAGTAGCAAAACAGGGGGAAATGAAAAACTGTTTTTT.

This clone was found once. The rearrangement links TRBV7-9 to TRBJ1-5; 9 bases are a match to TRBD1. With V trimmed by 3 bases and J by 5 bases, 5 bases remained unmatched. This CDR3 has 15 amino acids. From germline, CDR1 is SEHNR and CDR2 FQNEAQ (reference sequence). CDR3 amino acids: CASSFATGGDQPQHF. As DNA, the CDR3 is TGTGCCAGCAGCTTTGCAACAGGGGGCGATCAGCCCCAGCATTTT.

This clone was observed once. The rearrangement joins TRBV7-2 to TRBJ2-3, with 14 nucleotides matching TRBD2. Looked up from germline, CDR1 is SGHTA and CDR2 is FQGNSA. V trimming: 5 bases; J trimming: 4 bases; junction bases outside the gene matches: 11. This CDR3 is 18 amino acids long. CDR3: CASSPRGTSGSMADTQYF. CDR3 DNA sequence: TGTGCCAGCAGCCCTCGAGGGACTAGCGGGAGTATGGCAGATACGCAGTATTTT.

The chain uses TRBV10-3 and TRBJ2-1; D remains ambiguous. The CDR3 is 13 amino acids. The V and J ends lost 6 bases and 7 bases respectively, with 13 bases between them. CDR1 and CDR2 from the germline V gene are ENHRY and SYGVKD. In DNA, the CDR3 is TGTGCCATCAGCCGGGTCGCCGAGAATGAGCAGTTCTTC. It specifies CAISRVAENEQFF.

The rearrangement uses TRBV7-3 and TRBJ1-1; tentatively, D is TRBD1 (5 bases). V was shortened by 5 bases and J by 1 base, with 11 bases between the two germline ends. CDR3 length equals 14 residues. Germline CDR1 reads SGHTA; CDR2 reads FQGTGA. The DNA of the CDR3 is TGTGCCAGCAGCCCGGGACCCTGGAACACTGAAGCTTTCTTT. Protein: CASSPGPWNTEAFF.

The chain uses TRBV4-3 and TRBJ2-3; D unclear. Trimming removed 2 bases at V and 6 bases at J, with 18 bases between. This CDR3 comprises 16 residues. Germline-derived CDR1 and CDR2 are LGHNA and YSLEER. In DNA form, the CDR3 reads TGCGCCAGCAGCCAACGGGCCTACCTCTCGAGTGATACGCAGTATTTT. Translated: CASSQRAYLSSDTQYF.

This chain joins TRBV7-2 and TRBJ1-1, with a possible D match to TRBD1 (6 bases). This CDR3 spans 12 amino acids. The V gene lost 5 bases and the J gene lost 11 bases, with 15 bases spanning the gap. Germline values: CDR1 SGHTA, CDR2 FQGNSA. In DNA, the CDR3 is TGTGCCAGCAGCCCACCCGGGGGGCGGGCTTTCTTT. Encoded protein: CASSPPGGRAFF.

The J gene is TRBJ2-1, the V gene TRBV18; 7 positions agree with TRBD1. Unmatched junction bases numbered 0, after V lost 3 bases and J lost 4 bases. Germline V gene data show CDR1 as KGHSH and CDR2 as LQKENI. CDR3 length equals 13 residues. This CDR3 is CASSPGQYNEQFF. CDR3 sequence (DNA): TGTGCCAGCTCACCGGGACAGTACAATGAGCAGTTCTTC.

The CDR3 coding sequence is TGCAGCGCAAAGGGACAGATGAACACTGAAGCTTTCTTT. Translation gives CSAKGQMNTEAFF. The rearrangement uses TRBV29-1 and TRBJ1-1; the match to TRBD1 covers 7 bases. The germline CDR1 and CDR2 sequences are SQVTM and ANQGSEA. The CDR3 runs 13 residues. The V segment lost 7 bases and the J segment 0 bases; nucleotides outside the gene matches: 5. The whole variable domain, remainder taken from reference TRBV29-1 and TRBJ1-1, is SAVISQKPSRDICQRGTSLTIQCQVDSQVTMMFWYRQQPGQSLTLIATANQGSEATYESGFVIDKFPISRPNLTFSTLTVSNMSPEDSSIYLCSAKGQMNTEAFFGQGTRLTVV.

This clone was recorded only once. This rearrangement joins TRBV6-5 to TRBJ1-1, with 8 nucleotides matching TRBD1. Losses at the gene ends were 2 bases for V and 3 bases for J; bases not matched to a gene: 8. CDR1 is MNHEY and CDR2 is SVGAGI in the germline V gene. The CDR3 has 16 residues. This CDR3 is CASSYGPTGGYTEAFF. DNA of the CDR3: TGTGCCAGCAGTTACGGGCCCACAGGGGGTTACACTGAAGCTTTCTTT.

V gene TRBV9 combines with J gene TRBJ1-1; D gene unclear. This CDR3 comprises 15 residues. Germline assignment: CDR1 SGDLS and CDR2 YYNGEE. The ends were cut back, 5 bases at V and 2 bases at J, with 16 bases in the middle. In DNA form, the CDR3 reads TGTGCCAGCAGTTTCAAGGACTCAGGTAACACTGAAGCTTTCTTT. It encodes CASSFKDSGNTEAFF.

This chain joins TRBV18 and TRBJ1-2; D possibly corresponds to TRBD1 (6 bases). The V gene lost 4 bases and the J gene lost 8 bases, with 17 bases spanning the gap. Germline assignment: CDR1 KGHSH and CDR2 LQKENI. This CDR3 is 14 amino acids long. CDR3 amino acids: CASSQDKGGRGYTF. In nucleotides, the CDR3 is TGTGCCAGCTCACAGGACAAGGGGGGACGCGGCTACACCTTC.

V is TRBV10-3 and J is TRBJ2-7; D remains unclear. Trimming removed 3 bases from V and 2 bases from J, with 8 bases in between. The CDR3 has 13 residues. Germline V gives CDR1 ENHRY, CDR2 SYGVKD. The CDR3 bases are TGTGCCATCAGTGATGGGCTTACCTACGAGCAGTACTTC. Amino acid sequence: CAISDGLTYEQYF.

This sequence joins TRBV19 and TRBJ2-6; TRBD1 agrees at 9 bases. V lost 6 bases to trimming and J lost 4 bases; unmatched junction nucleotides: 7. Germline V gives CDR1 LNHDA, CDR2 SQIVND (reference sequence). The CDR3 runs to 16 residues. Here the CDR3 DNA reads TGTGCCAGTAGCCCGACAGGGGGAGCCGGGGCCAACGTCCTGACTTTC. Protein: CASSPTGGAGANVLTF.

V and J are TRBV18 and TRBJ2-7; weak D call: TRBD2 (5 bases). Germline-derived CDR1 and CDR2 are KGHSH and LQKENI. V was clipped by 6 bases and J by 5 bases, with 14 bases between them. The CDR3 loop spans 13 amino acids. CDR3 bases: TGTGCCAGCTCTCTCTCTATGGAGGACGAGCAGTACTTC. Its translation: CASSLSMEDEQYF.

As for this clone: At one of its ends the junction is not consistent with the germline gene, which may arise from a read error. V and J are TRBV7-7 and TRBJ2-1, with 7 bases identical to TRBD1. The CDR3 totals 17 residues. Germline V gives CDR1 SSHAT, CDR2 FNYEAQ (reference sequence). The CDR3 DNA reads as TGTGCTAGCAGCTTAGGACCCGGGACAGCGGACTACAATGAGCAGTTCTTC. This codes for CASSLGPGTADYNEQFF. The full variable domain, completed using reference TRBV7-7 and TRBJ2-1, is GAGVSQSPRYKVTKRGQDVTLRCDPISSHATLYWYQQALGQGPEFLTYFNYEAQPDKSGLPSDRFSAERPEGSISTLTIQRTEQRDSAMYRCASSLGPGTADYNEQFFGPGTRLTVL.

The chain recombines TRBV5-1 with TRBJ2-3, with D unresolved. Trimming stripped 1 base from V and 2 bases from J, with 11 bases between. From germline, CDR1 is SGHRS and CDR2 YFSETQ. CDR3 length: 15 residues. Here the CDR3 DNA reads TGCGCCAGCAGCTTGAGTACCCGCGACACAGATACGCAGTATTTT. Translation: CASSLSTRDTDTQYF.

CDR3 nucleotide sequence: TGTGCCAGCAGCCACACCTACGAGCAGTACTTC. It codes for CASSHTYEQYF. The chain employs TRBV9 and TRBJ2-7, with unresolved D. The V and J ends lost 4 bases and 2 bases respectively, with 4 bases between them. The germline CDR1 and CDR2 sequences are SGDLS and YYNGEE. The CDR3 runs to 11 residues.

Written as DNA, the CDR3 is TGTGCCAGCAGCTCCGTCTCTGGGGCCAACGTCCTGACTTTC. It yields the protein CASSSVSGANVLTF. V is TRBV7-9 and J is TRBJ2-6, with unresolved D. The CDR3 is 14 amino acids. Trimming shortened V by 4 bases and J by 0 bases, and 4 bases separated the two germline ends. The V gene's germline CDR1 is SEHNR and CDR2 FQNEAQ (reference sequence).

Here the CDR3 reads CASSEASGSSGANVLTF. As DNA, the CDR3 is TGTGCCAGCAGTGAAGCTAGCGGGTCCTCTGGGGCCAACGTCCTGACTTTC. The chain uses TRBV6-1 and TRBJ2-6, with 7 bases aligning to TRBD2. Germline values: CDR1 MNHNS, CDR2 SASEGT. CDR3 length: 17 residues. Germline trimming cut 0 bases from V and 0 bases from J; bases unmatched to any gene: 2.